One TCR beta chain is described in this entry. The data derive from a study of blood T cell repertoires in COVID-19. Germline V gene lookup returns CDR1 MNHEY and CDR2 SVGAGI. Unmatched junction bases numbered 10, after V lost 6 bases and J lost 6 bases. The CDR3 spans 16 residues. Sequencing used immunoSEQ multiplex PCR; TCRdb keeps in-frame clones, though not all of them. This sample has 150,000 or so clones, with about 83% found just once. The gene calls are TRBV6-5 and TRBJ2-1; TRBD2 aligns across 11 bases. Sequences were obtained from peripheral blood. The sequence was collected from a human donor in a cohort sampled during active COVID-19. CDR3 sequence: CASSYLFSGGGNEQFF. The CDR3 DNA sequence: TGTGCCAGCAGCTACCTTTTTAGCGGGGGGGGCAATGAGCAGTTCTTC.